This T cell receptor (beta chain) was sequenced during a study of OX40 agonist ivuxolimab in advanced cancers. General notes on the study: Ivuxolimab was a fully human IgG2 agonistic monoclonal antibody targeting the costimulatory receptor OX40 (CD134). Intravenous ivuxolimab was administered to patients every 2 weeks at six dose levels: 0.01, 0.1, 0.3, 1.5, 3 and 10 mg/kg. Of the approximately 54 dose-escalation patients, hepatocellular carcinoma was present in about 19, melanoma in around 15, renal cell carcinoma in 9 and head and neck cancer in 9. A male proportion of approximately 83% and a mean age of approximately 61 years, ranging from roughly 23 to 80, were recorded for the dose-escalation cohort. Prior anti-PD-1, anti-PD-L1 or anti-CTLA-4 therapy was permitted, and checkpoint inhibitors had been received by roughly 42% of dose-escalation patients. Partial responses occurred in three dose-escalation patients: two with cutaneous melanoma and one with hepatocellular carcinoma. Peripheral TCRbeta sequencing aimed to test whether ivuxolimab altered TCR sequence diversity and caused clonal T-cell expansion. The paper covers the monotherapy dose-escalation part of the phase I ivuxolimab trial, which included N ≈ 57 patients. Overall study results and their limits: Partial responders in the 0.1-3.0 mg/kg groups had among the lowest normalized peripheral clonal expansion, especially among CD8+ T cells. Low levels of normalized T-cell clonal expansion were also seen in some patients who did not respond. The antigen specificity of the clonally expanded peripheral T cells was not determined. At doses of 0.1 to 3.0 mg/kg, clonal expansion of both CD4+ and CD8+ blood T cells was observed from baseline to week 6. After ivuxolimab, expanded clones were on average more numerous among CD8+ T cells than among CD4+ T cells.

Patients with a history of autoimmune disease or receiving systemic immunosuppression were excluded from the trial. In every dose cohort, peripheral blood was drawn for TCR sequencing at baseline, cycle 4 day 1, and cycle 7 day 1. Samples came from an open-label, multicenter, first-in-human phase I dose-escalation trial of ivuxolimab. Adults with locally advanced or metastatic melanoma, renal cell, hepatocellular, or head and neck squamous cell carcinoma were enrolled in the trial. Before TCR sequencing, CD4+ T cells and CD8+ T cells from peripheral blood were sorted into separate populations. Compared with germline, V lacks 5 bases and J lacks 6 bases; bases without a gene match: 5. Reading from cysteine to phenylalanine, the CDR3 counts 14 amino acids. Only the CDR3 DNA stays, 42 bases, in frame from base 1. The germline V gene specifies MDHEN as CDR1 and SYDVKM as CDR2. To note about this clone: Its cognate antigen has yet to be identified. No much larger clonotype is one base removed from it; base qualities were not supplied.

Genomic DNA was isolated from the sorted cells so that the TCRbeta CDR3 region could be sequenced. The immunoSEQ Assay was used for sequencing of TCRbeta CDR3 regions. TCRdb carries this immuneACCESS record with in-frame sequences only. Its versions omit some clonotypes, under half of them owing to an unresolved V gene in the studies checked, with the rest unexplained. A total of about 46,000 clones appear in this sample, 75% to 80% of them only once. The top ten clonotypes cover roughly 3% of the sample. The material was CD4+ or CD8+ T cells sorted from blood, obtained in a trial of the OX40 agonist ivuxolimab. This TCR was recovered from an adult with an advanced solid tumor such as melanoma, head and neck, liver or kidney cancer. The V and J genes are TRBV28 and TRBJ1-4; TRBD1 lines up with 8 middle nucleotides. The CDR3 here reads CASSDRGRDEKLFF. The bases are TGTGCCAGCAGTGACAGGGGAAGGGATGAAAAACTGTTTTTT.